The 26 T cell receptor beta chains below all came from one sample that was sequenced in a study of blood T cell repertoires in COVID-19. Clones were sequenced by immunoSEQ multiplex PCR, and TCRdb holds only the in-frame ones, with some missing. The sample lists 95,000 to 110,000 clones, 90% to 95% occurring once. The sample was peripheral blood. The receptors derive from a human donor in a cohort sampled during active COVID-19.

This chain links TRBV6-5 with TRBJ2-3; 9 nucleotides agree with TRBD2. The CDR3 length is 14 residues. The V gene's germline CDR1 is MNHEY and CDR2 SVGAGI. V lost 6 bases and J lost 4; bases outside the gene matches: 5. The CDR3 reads CASRNPSGADTQYF. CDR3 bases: TGTGCCAGCAGGAACCCTAGCGGGGCAGATACGCAGTATTTT.

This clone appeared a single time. CDR3 bases: TGCGCCAGCAGCCAAGGTGGGGCCCTCTTAAACATTCAGTACTTC. Translated, it gives CASSQGGALLNIQYF. The chain combines TRBV4-1 with TRBJ2-4; maybe TRBD1 (5 bases). V was cut by 1 base and J by 6 bases, with 13 bases left in between. The CDR3 covers 15 residues. Germline V lookup: CDR1 MGHRA, CDR2 YSYEKL.

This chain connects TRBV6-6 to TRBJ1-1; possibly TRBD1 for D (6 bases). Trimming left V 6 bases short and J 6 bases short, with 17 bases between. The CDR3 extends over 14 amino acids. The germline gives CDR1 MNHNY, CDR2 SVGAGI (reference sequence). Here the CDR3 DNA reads TGTGCCAGCAGACACCGGGACATGGGGTCTGAAGCTTTCTTT. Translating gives CASRHRDMGSEAFF.

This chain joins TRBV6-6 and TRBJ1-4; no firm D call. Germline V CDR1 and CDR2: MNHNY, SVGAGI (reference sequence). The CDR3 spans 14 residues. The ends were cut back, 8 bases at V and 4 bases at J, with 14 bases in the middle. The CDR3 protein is CASLTPGLNEKLFF. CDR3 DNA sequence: TGTGCCAGCCTAACCCCAGGCCTTAATGAAAAACTGTTTTTT.

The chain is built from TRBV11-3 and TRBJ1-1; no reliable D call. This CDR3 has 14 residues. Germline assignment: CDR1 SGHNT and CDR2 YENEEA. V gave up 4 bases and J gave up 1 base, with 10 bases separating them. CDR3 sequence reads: CASSSRRGNTEAFF. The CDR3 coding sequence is TGTGCCAGCAGCTCACGACGGGGGAACACTGAAGCTTTCTTT.

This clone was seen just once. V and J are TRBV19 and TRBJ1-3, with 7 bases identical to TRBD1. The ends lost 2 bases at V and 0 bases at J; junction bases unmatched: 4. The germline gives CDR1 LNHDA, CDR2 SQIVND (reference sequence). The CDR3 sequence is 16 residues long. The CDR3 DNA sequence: TGTGCCAGTAGTATACAAAGGGGGCTCTCTGGAAACACCATATATTTT. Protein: CASSIQRGLSGNTIYF.

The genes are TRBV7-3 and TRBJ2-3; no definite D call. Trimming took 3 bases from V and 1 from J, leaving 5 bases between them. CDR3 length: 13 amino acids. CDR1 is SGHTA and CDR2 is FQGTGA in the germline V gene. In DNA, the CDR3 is TGTGCCAGCAGCTTCCGGGGCACAGATACGCAGTATTTT. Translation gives CASSFRGTDTQYF.

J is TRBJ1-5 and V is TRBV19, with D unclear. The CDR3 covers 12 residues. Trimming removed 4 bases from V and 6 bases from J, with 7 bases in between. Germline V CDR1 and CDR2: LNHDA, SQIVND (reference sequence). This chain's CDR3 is CASSNGIQPQHF. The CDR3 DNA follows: TGTGCCAGTAGTAACGGTATTCAGCCCCAGCATTTT.

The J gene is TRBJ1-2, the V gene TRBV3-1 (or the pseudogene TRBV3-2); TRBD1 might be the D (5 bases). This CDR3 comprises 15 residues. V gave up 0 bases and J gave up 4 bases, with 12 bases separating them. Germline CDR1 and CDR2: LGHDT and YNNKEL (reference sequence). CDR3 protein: CASSQDLVGVYGYTF. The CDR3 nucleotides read TGTGCCAGCAGCCAAGATCTTGTAGGGGTCTATGGCTACACCTTC.

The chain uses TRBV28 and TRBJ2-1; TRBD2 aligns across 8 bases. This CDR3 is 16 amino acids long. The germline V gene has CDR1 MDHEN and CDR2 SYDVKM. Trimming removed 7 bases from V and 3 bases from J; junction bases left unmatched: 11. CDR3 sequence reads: CASKPPSSGFYNEQFF. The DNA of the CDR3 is TGTGCCAGCAAACCGCCCTCTAGCGGGTTCTACAATGAGCAGTTCTTC.

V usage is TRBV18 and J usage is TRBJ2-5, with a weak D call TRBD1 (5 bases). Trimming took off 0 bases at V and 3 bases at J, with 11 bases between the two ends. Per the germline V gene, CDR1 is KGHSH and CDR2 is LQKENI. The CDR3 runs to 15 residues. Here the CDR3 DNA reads TGTGCCAGCTCACCACCGGGTATAGGGGAAGAGACCCAGTACTTC. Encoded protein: CASSPPGIGEETQYF. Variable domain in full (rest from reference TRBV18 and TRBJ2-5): NAGVMQNPRHLVRRRGQEARLRCSPMKGHSHVYWYRQLPEEGLKFMVYLQKENIIDESGMPKERFSAEFPKEGPSILRIQQVVRGDSAAYFCASSPPGIGEETQYFGPGTRLLVL.

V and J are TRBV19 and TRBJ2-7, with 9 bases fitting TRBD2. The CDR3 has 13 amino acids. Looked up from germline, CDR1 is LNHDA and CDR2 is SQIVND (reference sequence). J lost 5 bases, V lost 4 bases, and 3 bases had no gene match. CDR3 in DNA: TGTGCCAGTAGTACGGGACTAGCTAACGAGCAGTACTTC. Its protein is CASSTGLANEQYF.

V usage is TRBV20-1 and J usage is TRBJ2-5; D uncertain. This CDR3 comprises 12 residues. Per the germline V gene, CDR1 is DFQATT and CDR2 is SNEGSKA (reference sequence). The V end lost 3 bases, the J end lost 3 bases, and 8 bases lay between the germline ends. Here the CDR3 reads CSASISKETQYF. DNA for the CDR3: TGCAGTGCTAGTATTTCCAAAGAGACCCAGTACTTC.

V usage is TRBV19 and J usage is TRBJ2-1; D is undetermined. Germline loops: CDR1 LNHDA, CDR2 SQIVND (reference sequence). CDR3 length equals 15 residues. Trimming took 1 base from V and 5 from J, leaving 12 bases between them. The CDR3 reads CASSIVPVSNNEQFF. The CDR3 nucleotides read TGTGCCAGTAGTATAGTACCAGTTTCCAACAATGAGCAGTTCTTC.

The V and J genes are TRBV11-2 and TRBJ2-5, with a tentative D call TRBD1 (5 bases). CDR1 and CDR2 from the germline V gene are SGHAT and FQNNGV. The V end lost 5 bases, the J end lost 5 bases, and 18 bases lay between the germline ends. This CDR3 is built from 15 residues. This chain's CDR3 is CASSKVLTVEETQYF. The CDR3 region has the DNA TGTGCCAGCAGCAAAGTCCTGACAGTAGAGGAGACCCAGTACTTC.

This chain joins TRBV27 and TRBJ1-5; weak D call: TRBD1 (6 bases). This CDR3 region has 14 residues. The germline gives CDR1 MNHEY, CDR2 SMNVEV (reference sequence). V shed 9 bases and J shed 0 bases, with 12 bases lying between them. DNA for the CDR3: TGTGCCAGTTCGGACAGAGATAGCAATCAGCCCCAGCATTTT. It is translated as CASSDRDSNQPQHF.

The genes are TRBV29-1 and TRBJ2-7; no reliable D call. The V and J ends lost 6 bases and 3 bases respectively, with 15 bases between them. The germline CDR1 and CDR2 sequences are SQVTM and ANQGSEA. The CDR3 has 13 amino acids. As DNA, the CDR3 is TGCAGCGTGGGTTCAGGCTTCGGCTACGAGCAGTACTTC. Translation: CSVGSGFGYEQYF.

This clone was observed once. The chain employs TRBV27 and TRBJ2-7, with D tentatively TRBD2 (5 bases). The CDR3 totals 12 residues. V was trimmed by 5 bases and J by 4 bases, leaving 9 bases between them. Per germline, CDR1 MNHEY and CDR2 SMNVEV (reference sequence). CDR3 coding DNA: TGTGCCAGCAGTACCGGGGTGTACGAGCAGTACTTC. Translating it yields CASSTGVYEQYF.

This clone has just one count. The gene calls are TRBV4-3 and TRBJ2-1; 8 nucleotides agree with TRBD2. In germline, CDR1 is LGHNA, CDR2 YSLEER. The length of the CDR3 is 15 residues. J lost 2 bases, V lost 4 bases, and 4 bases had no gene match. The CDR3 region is CASSPGRGAYNEQFF. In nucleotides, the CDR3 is TGCGCCAGCAGCCCCGGGCGGGGGGCCTACAATGAGCAGTTCTTC.

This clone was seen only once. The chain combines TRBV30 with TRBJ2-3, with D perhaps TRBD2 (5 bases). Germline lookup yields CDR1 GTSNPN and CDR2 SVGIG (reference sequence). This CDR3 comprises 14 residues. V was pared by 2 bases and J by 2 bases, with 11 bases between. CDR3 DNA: TGTGCCTGGAGTCAAGCGGCATCCACAGATACGCAGTATTTT. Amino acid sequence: CAWSQAASTDTQYF.

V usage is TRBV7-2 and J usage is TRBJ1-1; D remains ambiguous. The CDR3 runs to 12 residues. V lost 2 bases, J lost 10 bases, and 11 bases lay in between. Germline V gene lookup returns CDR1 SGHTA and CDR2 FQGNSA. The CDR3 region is CASSLTGVGAFF. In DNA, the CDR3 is TGTGCCAGCAGCTTAACCGGAGTAGGAGCTTTCTTT.

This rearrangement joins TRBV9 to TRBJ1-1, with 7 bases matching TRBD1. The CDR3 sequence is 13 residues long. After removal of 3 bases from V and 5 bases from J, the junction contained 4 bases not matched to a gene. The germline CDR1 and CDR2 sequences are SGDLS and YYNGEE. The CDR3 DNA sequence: TGTGCCAGCAGCGCCACAGGGGATACTGAAGCTTTCTTT. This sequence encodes CASSATGDTEAFF.

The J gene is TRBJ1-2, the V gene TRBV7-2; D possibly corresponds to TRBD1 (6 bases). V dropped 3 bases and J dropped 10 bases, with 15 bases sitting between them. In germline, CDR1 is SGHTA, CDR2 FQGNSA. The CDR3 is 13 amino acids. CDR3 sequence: CASSFNGGLDYTF. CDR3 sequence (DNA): TGTGCCAGCAGCTTTAACGGGGGGCTAGACTACACCTTC.

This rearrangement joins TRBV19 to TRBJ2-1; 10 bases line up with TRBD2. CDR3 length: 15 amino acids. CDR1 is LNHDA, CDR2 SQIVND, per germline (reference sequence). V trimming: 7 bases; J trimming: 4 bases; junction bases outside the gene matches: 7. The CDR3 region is CASTPAGGPYNEQFF. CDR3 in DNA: TGTGCCAGTACCCCAGCGGGGGGGCCGTACAATGAGCAGTTCTTC.

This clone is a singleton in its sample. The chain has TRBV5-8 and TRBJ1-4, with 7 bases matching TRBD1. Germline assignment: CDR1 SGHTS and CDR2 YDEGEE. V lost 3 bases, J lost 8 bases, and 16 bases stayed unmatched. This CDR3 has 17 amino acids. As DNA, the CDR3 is TGTGCCAGCAGCTCTGGGACAGCGTCTGCTAGGGTCGAAAAACTGTTTTTT. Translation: CASSSGTASARVEKLFF.

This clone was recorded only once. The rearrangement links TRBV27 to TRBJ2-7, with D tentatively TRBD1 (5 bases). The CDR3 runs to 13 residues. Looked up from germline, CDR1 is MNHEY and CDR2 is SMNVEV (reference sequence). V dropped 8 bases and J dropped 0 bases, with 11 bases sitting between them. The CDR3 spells CASGAGSSYEQYF. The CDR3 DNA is TGTGCCAGCGGGGCAGGATCCTCCTACGAGCAGTACTTC.